Listed here are 30 T cell receptor beta chains from one sample, sequenced in a study of OX40 agonist ivuxolimab in advanced cancers. Libraries were built with the immunoSEQ multiplex PCR assay. Drawn from immuneACCESS, this table holds only the in-frame rearrangements with V and J called that TCRdb kept. Clones are partly lost; checked studies trace under half to an unresolved V gene and leave the rest unexplained. Within this sample are around 40,000 clones, with 87% of them counted one time only. Roughly 3.4% of the sample belongs to the ten largest clones. The sample was CD4+ or CD8+ T cells sorted from blood, taken in a trial of the OX40 agonist ivuxolimab. The receptors originated from an adult with an advanced solid tumor such as melanoma, head and neck, liver or kidney cancer.

This clone was detected once. The V call is TRBV11-2, the J call TRBJ2-7; 14 positions agree with TRBD2. J was trimmed by 1 base and V by 0 bases; bases with no gene match: 5. Per the germline V gene, CDR1 is SGHAT and CDR2 is FQNNGV. CDR3 length equals 18 residues. CDR3 sequence (DNA): TGTGCCAGCAGCTTAGAAGGGACTAGCGGGAGTTTGTCCTACGAGCAGTACTTC. Translation: CASSLEGTSGSLSYEQYF.

This clone was detected only a few times. The chain has TRBV7-3 and TRBJ2-2; no definite D call. From germline, CDR1 is SGHTA and CDR2 FQGTGA. Between the trimmed V and J ends, which lost 2 bases and 3 bases, there was a span of 7 bases. This CDR3 comprises 14 residues. The chain's CDR3 is CASSLVGYTGELFF. In nucleotides, the CDR3 is TGTGCCAGCAGCTTAGTAGGGTACACCGGGGAGCTGTTTTTT. The full variable domain, in which reference TRBV7-3 and TRBJ2-2 provide the parts outside the CDR3, is GAGVSQTPSNKVTEKGKYVELRCDPISGHTALYWYRQSLGQGPEFLIYFQGTGAADDSGLPNDRFFAVRPEGSVSTLKIQRTERGDSAVYLCASSLVGYTGELFFGEGSRLTVL.

This clone appeared a few times. The chain carries TRBV6-6 and TRBJ1-2; 8 nucleotides line up with TRBD1. The V segment lost 7 bases and the J segment 8 bases; nucleotides outside the gene matches: 6. The CDR3 is 12 amino acids. The V gene's germline CDR1 is MNHNY and CDR2 SVGAGI (reference sequence). The CDR3 is CASIGQGGGYTF. The CDR3 bases are TGTGCCAGCATCGGACAGGGTGGAGGCTACACCTTC.

This chain links TRBV6-5 with TRBJ1-1; D remains ambiguous. V was trimmed by 6 bases and J by 6 bases, leaving 8 bases between them. The CDR3 spans 11 residues. The V gene's germline CDR1 is MNHEY and CDR2 SVGAGI. This CDR3 is CASRRKAEAFF. The CDR3 DNA sequence: TGTGCCAGCAGGCGGAAGGCTGAAGCTTTCTTT.

The gene calls are TRBV19 and TRBJ1-2, with a tentative D call TRBD1 (5 bases). Germline CDR1 LNHDA, CDR2 SQIVND (reference sequence). The CDR3 spans 15 residues. V was pared by 1 base and J by 4 bases, with 13 bases between. This chain's CDR3 is CASSIGGGAPYGYTF. The CDR3 DNA sequence: TGTGCCAGTAGTATAGGGGGAGGGGCCCCCTATGGCTACACCTTC.

Only one count was recorded for this clone. V is TRBV19 and J is TRBJ2-7; D possibly corresponds to TRBD1 (6 bases). Trimming pared 5 bases from V and 4 bases from J, leaving 18 bases between. The length of the CDR3 is 15 residues. Germline CDR1 reads LNHDA; CDR2 reads SQIVND (reference sequence). CDR3 in amino acids: CASSPLGRGDYEQYF. The DNA for the CDR3 is TGTGCCAGTAGTCCCCTTGGCAGGGGAGATTACGAGCAGTACTTC.

CDR3 nucleotides: TGTGCCAGCAGTTACCGAGGGGCGGACACCGGGGAGCTGTTTTTT. Translation gives CASSYRGADTGELFF. The J gene is TRBJ2-2, the V gene TRBV6-6, with D possibly being TRBD1 or TRBD2 (5 bases each). The CDR3 has 15 amino acids. With 2 bases removed from V and 3 bases from J, the gap between germline ends came to 10 bases. Germline CDR1 and CDR2: MNHNY and SVGAGI (reference sequence).

The V call is TRBV5-1, the J call TRBJ2-1; 12 bases are shared with TRBD2. The V gene end was trimmed by 5 bases and the J gene end by 7 bases; junction bases not matched to a gene: 7. Germline lookup yields CDR1 SGHRS and CDR2 YFSETQ. CDR3 size: 15 residues. The CDR3 is CASSFTSGRMNEQFF. The CDR3 DNA follows: TGCGCCAGCAGTTTTACTAGCGGGAGGATGAATGAGCAGTTCTTC.

The rearrangement links TRBV7-9 to TRBJ1-5; TRBD1 agrees at 9 bases. CDR3 length: 17 amino acids. Germline V CDR1 and CDR2: SEHNR, FQNEAQ (reference sequence). Losses at the gene ends were 5 bases for V and 2 bases for J; bases not matched to a gene: 10. The DNA of the CDR3 is TGTGCCAGCAGCCCCTCCGACAGGGGGATAGGCAATCAGCCCCAGCATTTT. It codes for CASSPSDRGIGNQPQHF.

This rearrangement joins TRBV5-5 to TRBJ1-2; D is unresolved. Per germline, CDR1 SGHKS and CDR2 YYEKEE (reference sequence). Trimming cost V 7 bases and J 2 bases, with 9 bases left between them. The CDR3 has 12 residues. CDR3 amino acids: CASSPQNYGYTF. In DNA form, the CDR3 reads TGTGCCAGCTCCCCACAGAACTATGGCTACACCTTC.

This rearrangement joins TRBV30 to TRBJ2-3, with TRBD1 matching over 8 bases. The germline V gene has CDR1 GTSNPN and CDR2 SVGIG (reference sequence). The trim removed 0 bases at V and 6 bases at J, leaving 5 bases unmatched. The CDR3 loop spans 14 amino acids. CDR3 coding DNA: TGTGCCTGGAGTGTGACAGGGGCCGCGGATACGCAGTATTTT. Amino acid sequence: CAWSVTGAADTQYF.

This chain's CDR3 is CASTIISGGELFF. DNA for the CDR3: TGTGCCAGCACGATCATTTCGGGCGGGGAGCTGTTTTTT. The chain has TRBV6-5 and TRBJ2-2; D ambiguous. With 7 bases removed from V and 7 bases from J, the gap between germline ends came to 13 bases. The CDR3 contains 13 residues. Germline loops: CDR1 MNHEY, CDR2 SVGAGI.

The chain employs TRBV28 and TRBJ2-3; TRBD1 matches 9 bases. The CDR3 consists of 15 residues. CDR1 is MDHEN, CDR2 SYDVKM, per germline. After removal of 5 bases from V and 1 base from J, the junction contained 4 bases not matched to a gene. The chain's CDR3 is CASSGDRVGTDTQYF. The CDR3 nucleotides are TGTGCCAGCAGTGGGGACAGGGTGGGCACAGATACGCAGTATTTT.

The CDR3 is CASRELQVNTEAFF. DNA for the CDR3: TGTGCCAGCAGAGAGCTACAGGTGAACACTGAAGCTTTCTTT. The chain has TRBV6-1 and TRBJ1-1; D possibly corresponds to TRBD1 (5 bases). The CDR3 has 14 amino acids. Trimming took 6 bases from V and 0 from J, leaving 11 bases between them. CDR1 MNHNS and CDR2 SASEGT come from the germline V gene.

This clone was observed a single time. The chain employs TRBV7-2 and TRBJ2-5; 7 positions match TRBD1. Germline-derived CDR1 and CDR2 are SGHTA and FQGNSA. After removal of 5 bases from V and 5 bases from J, the junction contained 8 bases not matched to a gene. CDR3 length: 14 residues. This CDR3 reads CASSARQGWETQYF. Written as DNA, the CDR3 is TGTGCCAGCAGCGCAAGACAGGGTTGGGAGACCCAGTACTTC.

In its sample, this clone was seen once. One junction end disagrees with the germline gene, perhaps due to a read error. The gene calls are TRBV18 and TRBJ2-4, with a weak D call TRBD1 (6 bases). CDR1 and CDR2 (germline): KGHSH, LQKENI. The CDR3 covers 18 residues. DNA for the CDR3: TGTGCCAGCTCTCCACAGGGCCCACTAGTCCTTGCCAAAAACATTCAGTACTTC. Amino acid sequence: CASSPQGPLVLAKNIQYF.

The rearrangement links TRBV15 to TRBJ2-1, with 8 nucleotides matching TRBD2. CDR3 length: 13 residues. The ends lost 0 bases at V and 15 bases at J; junction bases unmatched: 7. The V gene's germline CDR1 is LNHNV and CDR2 YYDKDF (reference sequence). Here the CDR3 reads CATSRDTGLATFF. The CDR3 DNA follows: TGTGCCACCAGCAGAGATACAGGACTAGCAACGTTCTTC.

In DNA form, the CDR3 reads TGTGCCAGCAGCTTAGGGTTGTGGAATCAGCCCCAGCATTTT. This codes for CASSLGLWNQPQHF. This rearrangement joins TRBV7-2 to TRBJ1-5; no clear D gene. The CDR3 is made up of 14 amino acids. Trimming stripped 1 base from V and 4 bases from J, with 8 bases between. CDR1 is SGHTA and CDR2 is FQGNSA in the germline V gene.

This chain uses TRBV29-1 with TRBJ2-4; the match to TRBD2 covers 7 bases. After removal of 7 bases from V and 10 bases from J, the junction contained 10 bases not matched to a gene. This CDR3 is 12 amino acids long. Germline V gene data show CDR1 as SQVTM and CDR2 as ANQGSEA. CDR3 DNA sequence: TGCAGCGCCCGGAGCGGGGCGGGTATTCAGTACTTC. Protein: CSARSGAGIQYF.

The rearrangement links TRBV5-1 to TRBJ2-7; D may correspond to TRBD1 or TRBD2 (5 bases each). Germline V CDR1 and CDR2: SGHRS, YFSETQ. Trimming took off 4 bases at V and 0 bases at J, with 11 bases between the two ends. The CDR3 totals 14 residues. CDR3 in DNA: TGCGCCAGCAGCCCGGGGACGGGCTCCTACGAGCAGTACTTC. It encodes CASSPGTGSYEQYF.

This chain uses TRBV7-9 with TRBJ1-5; possibly TRBD1 for D (6 bases). The CDR3 runs 14 residues. Trimming pared 5 bases from V and 5 bases from J, leaving 13 bases between. Per germline, CDR1 SEHNR and CDR2 FQNEAQ (reference sequence). CDR3 in DNA: TGTGCCAGCAGCGGTCGGGGGGCCGATCAGCCCCAGCATTTT. Translating gives CASSGRGADQPQHF.

The gene calls are TRBV10-3 and TRBJ1-2; perhaps TRBD1 as D (5 bases). The CDR3 consists of 14 residues. Trimming removed 8 bases at V and 4 bases at J, with 17 bases between. Germline-derived CDR1 and CDR2 are ENHRY and SYGVKD. CDR3 loop: CAIAGTATGYGYTF. The CDR3 DNA reads as TGTGCCATCGCGGGGACTGCCACCGGCTATGGCTACACCTTC.

The chain couples TRBV30 to TRBJ2-1, with D unresolved. V dropped 2 bases and J dropped 15 bases, with 17 bases sitting between them. CDR1 and CDR2 from the germline V gene are GTSNPN and SVGIG (reference sequence). The length of the CDR3 is 12 residues. The CDR3 bases are TGTGCCTGGAGTTCCCCCCCGGCTAGTACGTTCTTC. This gives the protein CAWSSPPASTFF.

This sequence joins TRBV19 and TRBJ1-3; D possibly corresponds to TRBD1 (6 bases). The germline gives CDR1 LNHDA, CDR2 SQIVND (reference sequence). CDR3 length: 16 residues. Trimming left V 1 base short and J 0 bases short, with 10 bases between. This chain's CDR3 is CASSIAGAASGNTIYF. Here the CDR3 DNA reads TGTGCCAGTAGTATAGCGGGGGCAGCCTCTGGAAACACCATATATTTT.

The chain uses TRBV28 and TRBJ1-1; weak D call: TRBD1 (5 bases). Germline lookup yields CDR1 MDHEN and CDR2 SYDVKM. V dropped 1 base and J dropped 5 bases, with 8 bases sitting between them. The CDR3 totals 13 residues. The CDR3 region is CASSLYAGTEAFF. The DNA for the CDR3 is TGTGCCAGCAGTTTATATGCAGGGACTGAAGCTTTCTTT.

The gene calls are TRBV6-1 and TRBJ1-2; possible D gene TRBD1, 6 bases. The V end lost 6 bases, the J end lost 5 bases, and 13 bases lay between the germline ends. Looked up from germline, CDR1 is MNHNS and CDR2 is SASEGT. CDR3 length: 13 amino acids. CDR3 sequence (DNA): TGTGCCAGCAGCCCACAGGGTAGATATGGCTACACCTTC. It yields the protein CASSPQGRYGYTF.

This clone has only a few counts. CDR3 DNA sequence: TGCGCCAGCAGTTTAACCGGGCCCACAGATACGCAGTATTTT. The encoded protein is CASSLTGPTDTQYF. V usage is TRBV10-2 and J usage is TRBJ2-3; unclear D gene. In germline, CDR1 is WSHSY, CDR2 SAAADI. Trimming removed 5 bases at V and 2 bases at J, with 11 bases between. This CDR3 comprises 14 residues.

The chain has TRBV5-1 and TRBJ1-6; maybe TRBD1 (5 bases). The CDR3 length is 15 residues. Germline loops: CDR1 SGHRS, CDR2 YFSETQ. V lost 4 bases, J lost 8 bases, and 16 bases lay in between. The CDR3 reads CASSRGTGGDSPLHF. In DNA, the CDR3 is TGCGCCAGCAGCCGCGGGACTGGCGGAGATTCACCCCTCCACTTT.

This chain links TRBV6-5 with TRBJ2-7; D might be TRBD1 (5 bases). Germline V lookup: CDR1 MNHEY, CDR2 SVGAGI. This CDR3 is built from 16 residues. Trimming pared 0 bases from V and 2 bases from J, leaving 14 bases between. This CDR3 is CASSYSGREETYEQYF. CDR3 sequence (DNA): TGTGCCAGCAGTTACTCGGGCAGGGAAGAAACCTACGAGCAGTACTTC.

The chain uses TRBV30 and TRBJ2-3, with a possible D match to TRBD2 (6 bases). The V end was cut by 5 bases, the J end by 3 bases, with 6 bases between. The CDR3 covers 11 residues. In germline, CDR1 is GTSNPN, CDR2 SVGIG (reference sequence). CDR3 sequence reads: CAWGTTDTQYF. CDR3 sequence (DNA): TGTGCCTGGGGGACTACAGATACGCAGTATTTT.